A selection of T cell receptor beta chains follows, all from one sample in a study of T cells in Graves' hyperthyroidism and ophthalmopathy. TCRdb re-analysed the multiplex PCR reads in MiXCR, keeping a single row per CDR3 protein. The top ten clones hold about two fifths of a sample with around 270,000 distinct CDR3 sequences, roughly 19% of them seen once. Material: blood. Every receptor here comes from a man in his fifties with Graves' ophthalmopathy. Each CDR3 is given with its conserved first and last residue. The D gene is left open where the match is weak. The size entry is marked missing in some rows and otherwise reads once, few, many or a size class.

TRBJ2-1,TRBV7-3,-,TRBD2,TGTGCCAGCAGCTTAATGAGGCTAGCGGGAAACAATGAGCAGTTCTTC,CASSLMRLAGNNEQFF
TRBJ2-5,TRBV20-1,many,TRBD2,TGCAGTGCTAGAGATGGTCTAGCGGCTCAAGAGACCCAGTACTTC,CSARDGLAAQETQYF
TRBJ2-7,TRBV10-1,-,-,TGCGCCAGCAGTGAGTCGATTTTCAGCGGGTTGGGAGAGCAGTACTTC,CASSESIFSGLGEQYF
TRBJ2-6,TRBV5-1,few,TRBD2,TGCGCCAGCAGCTTGGAACGTAGTAGTAGCGGGAGTCCTGATTTC,CASSLERSSSGSPDF
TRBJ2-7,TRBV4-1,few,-,TGCGCCAGCAGCCAAAGACAGCCCTACGAGCAGTACTTC,CASSQRQPYEQYF
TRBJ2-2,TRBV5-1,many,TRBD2,TGCGCCAGCAGCCCCCTAGCGGGAAAAGTAACCGGGGAGCTGTTTTTT,CASSPLAGKVTGELFF
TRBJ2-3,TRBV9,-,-,TGTGCCAGCAGCGTCACAGGGTTTCCAGATACGCAGTATTTT,CASSVTGFPDTQYF
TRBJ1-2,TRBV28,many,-,TGTGCCAGCAGTTTAGCGCTGGGGGGGAGCTATGGCTACACCTTC,CASSLALGGSYGYTF
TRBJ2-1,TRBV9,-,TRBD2,TGTGCCAGCAGCGTAGCCCACACTAGCGGGAGTGATGAGCAGTTCTTC,CASSVAHTSGSDEQFF
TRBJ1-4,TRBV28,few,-,TGTGCCAGCAGCGGCAGGGGACTCTCTACTAATGAAAAACTGTTTTTT,CASSGRGLSTNEKLFF
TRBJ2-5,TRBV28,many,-,TGTGCCAGCAGTTTAGGAGGGGAAGAGGAGACCCAGTACTTC,CASSLGGEEETQYF
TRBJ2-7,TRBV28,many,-,TGTGCCAGCAGTTTAATCGGGGAAACCTACGAGCAGTACTTC,CASSLIGETYEQYF
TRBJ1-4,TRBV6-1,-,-,TGTGCCAGCAGTGACAGGGAGAATGAAAAACTGTTTTTT,CASSDRENEKLFF
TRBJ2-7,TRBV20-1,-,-,TGCAGTGCTAGTACCGAGCGGAACTCCTACGAGCAGTACTTC,CSASTERNSYEQYF
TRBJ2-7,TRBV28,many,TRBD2,TGTGCCAGCAGTTATAGCGGGAGCGGGAACGAGCAGTACTTC,CASSYSGSGNEQYF
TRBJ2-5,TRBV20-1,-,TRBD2,TGCAGTGCTAGAGATGCCCCTAGCGGGAGTCAGACCCAGTACTTC,CSARDAPSGSQTQYF
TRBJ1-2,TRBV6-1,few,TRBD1,TGTGCCAGCACCTCCTCGGGACAGGGAAGTGGCTACACCTTC,CASTSSGQGSGYTF
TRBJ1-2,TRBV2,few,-,TGTGCCAGCAGTGAAGAAGTCGCGCCAGCCCTAGGGGGCTACACCTTC,CASSEEVAPALGGYTF
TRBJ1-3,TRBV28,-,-,TGTGCCAGCAGACCGATAGGCTCTGGAAACACCATATATTTT,CASRPIGSGNTIYF
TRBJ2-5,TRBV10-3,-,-,TGTGCCATCAGTGAGTCGAGGGGCCAAGTGAGTAGGGAGACCCAGTACTTC,CAISESRGQVSRETQYF
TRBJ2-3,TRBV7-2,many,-,TGTGCCAGCAGCTTAAGCTGGATTACAGATACGCAGTATTTT,CASSLSWITDTQYF
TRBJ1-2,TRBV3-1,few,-,TGTGCCAGCAGCCAAGGGGGTGGTGGCTACACCTTC,CASSQGGGGYTF
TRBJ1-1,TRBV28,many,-,TGTGCCAGCAGCCCGGGTCCGAACACTGAAGCTTTCTTT,CASSPGPNTEAFF
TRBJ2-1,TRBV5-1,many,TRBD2,TGCGCCAGCAGCTCCCGACTAGCGGGGGGAAATGAGCAGTTCTTC,CASSSRLAGGNEQFF
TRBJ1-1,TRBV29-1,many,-,TGCAGCGTCCTCTGGATGGGGAACATGAACACTGAAGCTTTCTTT,CSVLWMGNMNTEAFF
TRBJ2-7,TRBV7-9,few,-,TGTGCCAGCAGCTTGGGGGGAGGTTCGGAGGAGCAGTACTTC,CASSLGGGSEEQYF
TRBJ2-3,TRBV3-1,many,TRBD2,TGTGCCAGCAGCCTCCCCGTGGCGGGAGGCACAGATACGCAGTATTTT,CASSLPVAGGTDTQYF